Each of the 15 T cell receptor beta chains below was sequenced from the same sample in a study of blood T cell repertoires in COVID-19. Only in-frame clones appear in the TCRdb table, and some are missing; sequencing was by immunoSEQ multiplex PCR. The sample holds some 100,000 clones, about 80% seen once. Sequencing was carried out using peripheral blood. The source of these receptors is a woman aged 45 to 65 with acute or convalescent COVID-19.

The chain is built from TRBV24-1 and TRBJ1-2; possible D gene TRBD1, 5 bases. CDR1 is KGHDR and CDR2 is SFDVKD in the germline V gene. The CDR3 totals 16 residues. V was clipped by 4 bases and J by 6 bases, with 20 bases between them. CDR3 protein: CATSERDSGGMNGYTF. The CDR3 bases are TGTGCCACCAGTGAGAGGGACTCCGGGGGGATGAATGGCTACACCTTC.

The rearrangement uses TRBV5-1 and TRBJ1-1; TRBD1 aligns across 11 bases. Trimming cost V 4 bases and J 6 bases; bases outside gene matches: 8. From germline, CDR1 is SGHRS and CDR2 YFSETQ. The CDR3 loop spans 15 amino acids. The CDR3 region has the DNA TGCGCCAGCAGCCCCCCCGGGACAGGGGGATCTGAAGCTTTCTTT. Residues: CASSPPGTGGSEAFF. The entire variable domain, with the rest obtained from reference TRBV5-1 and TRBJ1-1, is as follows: KAGVTQTPRYLIKTRGQQVTLSCSPISGHRSVSWYQQTPGQGLQFLFEYFSETQRNKGNFPGRFSGRQFSNSRSEMNVSTLELGDSALYLCASSPPGTGGSEAFFGQGTRLTVV.

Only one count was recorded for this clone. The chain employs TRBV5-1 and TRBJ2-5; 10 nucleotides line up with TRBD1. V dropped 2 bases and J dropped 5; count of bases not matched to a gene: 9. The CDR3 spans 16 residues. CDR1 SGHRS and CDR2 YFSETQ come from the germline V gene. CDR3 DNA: TGCGCCAGCAGCTTCCGACAGGGACAGGGGCTCGAGACCCAGTACTTC. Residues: CASSFRQGQGLETQYF.

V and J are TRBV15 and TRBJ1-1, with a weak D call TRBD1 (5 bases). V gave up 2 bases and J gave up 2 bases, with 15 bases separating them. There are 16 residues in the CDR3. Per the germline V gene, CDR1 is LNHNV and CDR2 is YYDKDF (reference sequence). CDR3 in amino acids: CATSRKAGLKNTEAFF. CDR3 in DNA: TGTGCCACCAGCAGAAAGGCAGGGCTTAAAAACACTGAAGCTTTCTTT. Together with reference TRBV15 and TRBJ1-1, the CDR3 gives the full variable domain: DAMVIQNPRYQVTQFGKPVTLSCSQTLNHNVMYWYQQKSSQAPKLLFHYYDKDFNNEADTPDNFQSRRPNTSFCFLDIRSPGLGDTAMYLCATSRKAGLKNTEAFFGQGTRLTVV.

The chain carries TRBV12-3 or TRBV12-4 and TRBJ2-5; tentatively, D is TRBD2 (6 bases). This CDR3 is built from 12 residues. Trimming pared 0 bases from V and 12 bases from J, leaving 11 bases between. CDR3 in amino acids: CASSLALGGEYF. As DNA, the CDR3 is TGTGCCAGCAGTTTAGCGCTGGGCGGGGAGTACTTC.

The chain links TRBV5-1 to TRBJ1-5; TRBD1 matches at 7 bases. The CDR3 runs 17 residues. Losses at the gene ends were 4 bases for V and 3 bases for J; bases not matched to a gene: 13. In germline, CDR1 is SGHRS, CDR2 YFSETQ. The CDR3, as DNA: TGCGCCAGCAGCCCGGACGGTACAGGGGTGGTCAATCAGCCCCAGCATTTT. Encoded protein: CASSPDGTGVVNQPQHF.

In DNA, the CDR3 is TGTGCCTGGAGTGCTCCAGGGGTTTGGGGGGGCTACACCTTC. Encoded protein: CAWSAPGVWGGYTF. The V call is TRBV30, the J call TRBJ1-2; D is possibly TRBD1 (6 bases). V lost 1 base, J lost 8 bases, and 17 bases lay in between. This CDR3 spans 14 amino acids. Per germline, CDR1 GTSNPN and CDR2 SVGIG (reference sequence). Filled out from reference TRBV30 and TRBJ1-2, the complete variable domain reads SQTIHQWPATLVQPVGSPLSLECTVEGTSNPNLYWYRQAAGRGLQLLFYSVGIGQISSEVPQNLSASRPQDRQFILSSKKLLLSDSGFYLCAWSAPGVWGGYTFGSGTRLTVV.

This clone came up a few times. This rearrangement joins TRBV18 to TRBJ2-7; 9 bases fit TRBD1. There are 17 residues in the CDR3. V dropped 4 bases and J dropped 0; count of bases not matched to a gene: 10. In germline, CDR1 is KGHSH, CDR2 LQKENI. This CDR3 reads CASSLSEKGQGSYEQYF. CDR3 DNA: TGTGCCAGCTCACTTTCCGAAAAGGGACAGGGCTCCTACGAGCAGTACTTC.

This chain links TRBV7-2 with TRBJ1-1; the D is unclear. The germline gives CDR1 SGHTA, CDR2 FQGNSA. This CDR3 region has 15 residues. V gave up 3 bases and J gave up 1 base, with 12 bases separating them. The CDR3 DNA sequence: TGTGCCAGCAGCTTCTGGAGACCGCAGAACACTGAAGCTTTCTTT. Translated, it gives CASSFWRPQNTEAFF.

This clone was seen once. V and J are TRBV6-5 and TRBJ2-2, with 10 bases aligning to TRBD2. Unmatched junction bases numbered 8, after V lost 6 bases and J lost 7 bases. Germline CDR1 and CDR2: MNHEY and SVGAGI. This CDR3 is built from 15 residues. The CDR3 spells CASRLTSGAGGELFF. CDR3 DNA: TGTGCCAGCAGGCTAACTAGCGGGGCGGGCGGGGAGCTGTTTTTT.

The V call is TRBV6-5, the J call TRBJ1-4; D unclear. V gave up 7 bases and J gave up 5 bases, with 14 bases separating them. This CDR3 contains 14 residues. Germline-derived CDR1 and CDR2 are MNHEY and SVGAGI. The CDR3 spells CASMRRAENEKLFF. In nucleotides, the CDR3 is TGTGCCAGCATGAGGAGGGCGGAGAATGAAAAACTGTTTTTT.

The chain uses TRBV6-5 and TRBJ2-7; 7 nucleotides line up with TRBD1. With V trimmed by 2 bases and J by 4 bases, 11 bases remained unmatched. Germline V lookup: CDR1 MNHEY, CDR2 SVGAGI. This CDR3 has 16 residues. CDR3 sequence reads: CASSYIRTGQNYEQYF. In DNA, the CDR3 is TGTGCCAGCAGTTACATTAGAACGGGACAGAATTACGAGCAGTACTTC.

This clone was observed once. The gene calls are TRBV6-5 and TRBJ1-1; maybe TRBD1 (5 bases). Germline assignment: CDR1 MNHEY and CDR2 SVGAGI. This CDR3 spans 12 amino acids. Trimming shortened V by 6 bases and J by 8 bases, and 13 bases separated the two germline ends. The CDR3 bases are TGTGCCAGCAGAAAGTGGGGGGGAGAAGCTTTCTTT. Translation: CASRKWGGEAFF.

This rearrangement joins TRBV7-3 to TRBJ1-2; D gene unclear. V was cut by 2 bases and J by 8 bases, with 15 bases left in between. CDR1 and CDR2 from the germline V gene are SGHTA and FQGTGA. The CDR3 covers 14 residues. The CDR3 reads CASSLGGNNEGYTF. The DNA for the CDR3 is TGTGCCAGCAGCTTAGGCGGCAACAACGAGGGCTACACCTTC.

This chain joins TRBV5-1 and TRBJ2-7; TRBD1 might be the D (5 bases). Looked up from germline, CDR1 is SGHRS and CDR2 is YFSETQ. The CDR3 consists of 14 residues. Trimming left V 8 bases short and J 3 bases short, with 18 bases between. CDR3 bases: TGCGCCAGATTCGACAGTCCCAGAGGCTACGAGCAGTACTTC. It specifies CARFDSPRGYEQYF.